This T cell receptor (beta chain) was documented in a study of T cell repertoires in cytomegalovirus infection (dated by TCRdb to about 2019). About the full investigation: Recently identified HLA-C-restricted CMV epitopes, whose presentation resists viral immunomodulation, were targeted by peptide stimulations together with well-studied HLA-B-restricted epitopes. The HLA type of each donor mattered for the analysis, because public TCR beta signatures pointed to carriage of CMV infection along with the matching HLA type. Overall study results and their limits: Cumulative frequency of public TCR beta family members discriminated carriers of CMV infection plus the relevant HLA type in this cohort and an independent approximately 350-donor cohort. The ex vivo response was dominated by HLA-C-restricted CMV-specific TCR beta clonotypes, which also provided the single most frequent clonotype in two of eight donors.

The sequencer listed for this sample is Illumina HiSeq 1500. Using fastp trimming at Q25 and MiXCR clonotype assembly, TCRdb reanalyzed the public sequencing data and kept in-frame beta chains. Each record represents a unique CDR3 protein, reported with the most common genes and DNA among its rows. For this sample the table gives approximately 990,000 distinct CDR3 sequences, of which roughly 30% were detected only once. In total, the top ten clones hold around 15% of the sample. This clonotype was counted between two and nine times. What antigen it recognizes has not been identified. No base quality values were provided; no much bigger clone lies one nucleotide off. There are 16 amino acids in the CDR3, from cysteine to phenylalanine inclusive. Only the CDR3 portion is preserved as DNA: 48 bases, with reading frame beginning at the first base. Via the germline V gene (reference sequence), CDR1 is SGHKS and CDR2 YYEKEE. Trimming takes 4 bases from V and 4 bases from J, and the germline ends sit 20 bases apart.

According to the study, the label for this sample's treatment or condition signals: in vitro stimulation with specific CMV peptide epitopes to enrich CMV-specific T cells. The sample in question was cultured CD8+ T cells from PBMCs, obtained from culture after CMV antigen stimulation. Recombination linked TRBV5-5 to TRBJ1-2; the D segment could be TRBD1, given 5 matching bases. This clonotype originated in a human donor in good health (CMV status not recorded). Some clones in this sample may be carry-over from other donors' samples. The CDR3 in this case is CASSLRDPTTRYGYTF. Read as DNA, the sequence is TGTGCCAGCAGCCTACGGGACCCGACGACCCGCTATGGCTACACCTTC.